These 19 T cell receptor beta chains were all obtained from the same sample, sequenced in a study of blood T cell repertoires in COVID-19. Assay: immunoSEQ multiplex PCR; the TCRdb copy retains only in-frame clones and omits some. The sample comprises around 200,000 clones, less than 90% of which are singletons, and approximately 6.1% rests with the top ten. The sequencing sample was made of peripheral blood. These TCRs come from a woman aged 40 to 50 with acute or convalescent COVID-19.

The chain recombines TRBV5-1 with TRBJ1-1; 8 nucleotides align to TRBD1. Germline values: CDR1 SGHRS, CDR2 YFSETQ. Trimming removed 4 bases from V and 4 bases from J; junction bases left unmatched: 9. The CDR3 covers 15 residues. The CDR3 DNA is TGCGCCAGCAGCCGGACAGGGTTCAAGGGCACTGAAGCTTTCTTT. Its translation is CASSRTGFKGTEAFF. Variable domain in full (rest from reference TRBV5-1 and TRBJ1-1): KAGVTQTPRYLIKTRGQQVTLSCSPISGHRSVSWYQQTPGQGLQFLFEYFSETQRNKGNFPGRFSGRQFSNSRSEMNVSTLELGDSALYLCASSRTGFKGTEAFFGQGTRLTVV.

The chain is built from TRBV9 and TRBJ2-2, with 8 nucleotides matching TRBD2. Per germline, CDR1 SGDLS and CDR2 YYNGEE. The V segment lost 3 bases and the J segment 4 bases; nucleotides outside the gene matches: 8. This CDR3 is 16 amino acids long. The CDR3 DNA follows: TGTGCCAGCAGCGGGCGAGCGGGGGTCCTCACCGGGGAGCTGTTTTTT. Translating it yields CASSGRAGVLTGELFF.

The V call is TRBV19, the J call TRBJ1-4, with 9 bases aligning to TRBD1. Germline CDR1 reads LNHDA; CDR2 reads SQIVND (reference sequence). V gave up 4 bases and J gave up 4 bases; unmatched junction bases: 4. The CDR3 runs 15 residues. CDR3: CASSTWTGDNEKLFF. The CDR3 DNA follows: TGTGCCAGTAGTACCTGGACAGGGGATAATGAAAAACTGTTTTTT.

This clone showed up just once. The rearrangement uses TRBV3-1 (or the pseudogene TRBV3-2) and TRBJ1-1, with 8 bases matching TRBD1. This CDR3 has 13 residues. V lost 4 bases and J lost 7; bases outside the gene matches: 5. Germline V gene lookup returns CDR1 LGHDT and CDR2 YNNKEL (reference sequence). This chain's CDR3 is CASSRGTGNEAFF. The CDR3 DNA is TGTGCCAGCAGCCGAGGGACAGGCAATGAAGCTTTCTTT.

V and J are TRBV9 and TRBJ1-2; 10 nucleotides align to TRBD1. V gave up 3 bases and J gave up 4 bases; unmatched junction bases: 15. This CDR3 spans 18 amino acids. Germline CDR1 SGDLS, CDR2 YYNGEE. This CDR3 reads CASSASTRGTGDPYGYTF. CDR3 DNA: TGTGCCAGCAGCGCCTCAACAAGGGGGACAGGGGACCCCTATGGCTACACCTTC.

Notes on this clone: Other DNA sequences in this sample translate to the same CDR3. This rearrangement joins TRBV27 to TRBJ1-1, with 7 bases aligning to TRBD1. The trim removed 3 bases at V and 4 bases at J, leaving 5 bases unmatched. The germline V gene has CDR1 MNHEY and CDR2 SMNVEV (reference sequence). This CDR3 spans 14 amino acids. CDR3 DNA: TGTGCCAGCAGTTTTAATCCAGGGGGCACTGAAGCTTTCTTT. Protein product: CASSFNPGGTEAFF.

The CDR3 reads CASSSFLAGGREQYF. In DNA, the CDR3 is TGTGCCAGCAGTTCCTTCCTAGCGGGAGGGCGCGAGCAGTACTTC. V is TRBV28 and J is TRBJ2-7, with 12 bases fitting TRBD2. The CDR3 is made up of 15 amino acids. Germline-derived CDR1 and CDR2 are MDHEN and SYDVKM. Trimming removed 4 bases from V and 6 bases from J; junction bases left unmatched: 7.

The CDR3 spells CATSFGVNYGYTF. CDR3 nucleotide sequence: TGTGCCACATCTTTCGGGGTTAACTATGGCTACACCTTC. The genes are TRBV6-5 and TRBJ1-2; D gene ambiguous. The germline V gene has CDR1 MNHEY and CDR2 SVGAGI. Trimming removed 10 bases at V and 1 base at J, with 13 bases between. This CDR3 region has 13 residues.

This chain joins TRBV28 and TRBJ2-5; 9 bases agree with TRBD2. CDR1 and CDR2 from the germline V gene are MDHEN and SYDVKM. Unmatched junction bases numbered 7, after V lost 6 bases and J lost 5 bases. CDR3 length: 14 residues. Here the CDR3 reads CASSRGGGRETQYF. DNA of the CDR3: TGTGCCAGCAGCCGCGGGGGGGGTCGGGAGACCCAGTACTTC. Combining the CDR3 with reference TRBV28 and TRBJ2-5 gives the whole variable domain DVKVTQSSRYLVKRTGEKVFLECVQDMDHENMFWYRQDPGLGLRLIYFSYDVKMKEKGDIPEGYSVSREKKERFSLILESASTNQTSMYLCASSRGGGRETQYFGPGTRLLVL.

This clone was found a few times. This chain connects TRBV10-3 to TRBJ2-4, with 7 nucleotides matching TRBD2. Germline CDR1 ENHRY, CDR2 SYGVKD. The CDR3 loop spans 15 amino acids. The V gene end was trimmed by 1 base and the J gene end by 5 bases; junction bases not matched to a gene: 5. The chain's CDR3 is CAISEFLADENIQYF. DNA for the CDR3: TGTGCCATCAGTGAGTTCCTAGCGGATGAAAACATTCAGTACTTC.

This clone was counted ten times or more. The gene calls are TRBV2 and TRBJ1-1; no clear D. CDR1 and CDR2 from the germline V gene are SNHLY and FYNNEI. CDR3 size: 11 residues. Between the trimmed V and J ends, which lost 5 bases and 9 bases, there was a span of 10 bases. DNA of the CDR3: TGTGCCAGCAGTCCACGAGGTCAAGCTTTCTTT. It codes for CASSPRGQAFF.

The chain uses TRBV7-2 and TRBJ2-5; TRBD2 agrees at 11 bases. The CDR3 runs to 17 residues. CDR1 and CDR2 from the germline V gene are SGHTA and FQGNSA. V shed 4 bases and J 1 base; nucleotides not matched to a gene: 8. The CDR3 reads CASSSVPGLAVQETQYF. The DNA for the CDR3 is TGTGCCAGCAGCTCTGTCCCGGGACTAGCGGTCCAAGAGACCCAGTACTTC.

The gene calls are TRBV6-1 and TRBJ1-3, with TRBD1 identical over 10 bases. The CDR3 totals 15 residues. The germline V gene encodes CDR1 MNHNS and CDR2 SASEGT. V lost 2 bases, J lost 4 bases, and 2 bases stayed unmatched. CDR3 sequence: CASSERTGGGNTIYF. CDR3 bases: TGTGCCAGCAGTGAACGGACAGGGGGGGGAAACACCATATATTTT.

This clone was counted between two and nine times. The J gene is TRBJ1-1, the V gene TRBV20-1; D is uncertain. The CDR3 has 11 residues. Germline-derived CDR1 and CDR2 are DFQATT and SNEGSKA (reference sequence). V dropped 6 bases and J dropped 1 base, with 6 bases sitting between them. This CDR3 reads CSAPQNTEAFF. CDR3 coding DNA: TGCAGTGCGCCACAGAACACTGAAGCTTTCTTT.

The chain couples TRBV6-5 to TRBJ2-7; TRBD1 aligns across 9 bases. The trim removed 0 bases at V and 3 bases at J, leaving 6 bases unmatched. This CDR3 spans 16 amino acids. Germline V gene data show CDR1 as MNHEY and CDR2 as SVGAGI. The chain's CDR3 is CASSYSWTGDLYEQYF. In nucleotides, the CDR3 is TGTGCCAGCAGTTACTCCTGGACAGGGGACCTCTACGAGCAGTACTTC.

The rearrangement uses TRBV7-2 and TRBJ1-4, with TRBD1 as a possible D gene (5 bases). CDR1 SGHTA and CDR2 FQGNSA come from the germline V gene. The V and J ends lost 6 bases and 11 bases respectively, with 22 bases between them. The CDR3 has 15 amino acids. CDR3 amino acids: CASSLSGGSASKLFF. DNA of the CDR3: TGTGCCAGCAGTCTCAGCGGGGGGTCTGCATCGAAACTGTTTTTT.

This chain connects TRBV24-1 to TRBJ2-1; D is ambiguous. The CDR3 has 12 residues. V was shortened by 4 bases and J by 4 bases, with 4 bases between the two germline ends. Germline V gene sequence: CDR1 KGHDR, CDR2 SFDVKD. The DNA for the CDR3 is TGTGCCACCAGTGAGAGGTACAATGAGCAGTTCTTC. Translating gives CATSERYNEQFF.

V gene TRBV28 combines with J gene TRBJ2-1; the match to TRBD1 covers 7 bases. The CDR3 length is 13 residues. CDR1 and CDR2 from the germline V gene are MDHEN and SYDVKM. V lost 8 bases and J lost 6; bases outside the gene matches: 7. CDR3 in amino acids: CASRSGQLNEQFF. CDR3 nucleotides: TGTGCCAGCCGGTCGGGACAGCTCAATGAGCAGTTCTTC. Based on the CDR3 plus reference TRBV28 and TRBJ2-1, the full variable domain is DVKVTQSSRYLVKRTGEKVFLECVQDMDHENMFWYRQDPGLGLRLIYFSYDVKMKEKGDIPEGYSVSREKKERFSLILESASTNQTSMYLCASRSGQLNEQFFGPGTRLTVL.

Concerning this clone: Different DNA sequences within this sample yield the same CDR3. The chain couples TRBV7-9 to TRBJ1-1; 9 bases line up with TRBD1. V lost 4 bases, J lost 3 bases, and 3 bases stayed unmatched. There are 14 residues in the CDR3. CDR1 and CDR2 (germline): SEHNR, FQNEAQ (reference sequence). In DNA, the CDR3 is TGTGCCAGCAGCTCACAGGGGGCGGACACTGAAGCTTTCTTT. Translated: CASSSQGADTEAFF.